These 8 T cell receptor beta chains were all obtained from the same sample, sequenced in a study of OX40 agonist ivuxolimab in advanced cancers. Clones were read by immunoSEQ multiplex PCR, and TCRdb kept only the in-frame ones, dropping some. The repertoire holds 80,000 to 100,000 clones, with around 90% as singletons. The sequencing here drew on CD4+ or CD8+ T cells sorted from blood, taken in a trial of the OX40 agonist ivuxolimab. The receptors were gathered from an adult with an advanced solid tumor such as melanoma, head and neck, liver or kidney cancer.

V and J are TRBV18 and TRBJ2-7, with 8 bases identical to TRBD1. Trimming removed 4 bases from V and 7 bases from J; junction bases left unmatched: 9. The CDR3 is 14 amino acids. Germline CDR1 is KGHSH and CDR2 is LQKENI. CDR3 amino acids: CASSRGQGAFEQYF. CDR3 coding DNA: TGTGCCAGCTCACGGGGGCAGGGGGCGTTTGAGCAGTACTTC.

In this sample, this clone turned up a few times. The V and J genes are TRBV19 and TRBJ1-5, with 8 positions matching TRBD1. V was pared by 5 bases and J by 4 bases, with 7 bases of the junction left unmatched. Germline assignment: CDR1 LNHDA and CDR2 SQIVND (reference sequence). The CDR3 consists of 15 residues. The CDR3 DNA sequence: TGTGCCAGTAGTGAAGCAGGGGGCCTGAATCAGCCCCAGCATTTT. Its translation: CASSEAGGLNQPQHF.

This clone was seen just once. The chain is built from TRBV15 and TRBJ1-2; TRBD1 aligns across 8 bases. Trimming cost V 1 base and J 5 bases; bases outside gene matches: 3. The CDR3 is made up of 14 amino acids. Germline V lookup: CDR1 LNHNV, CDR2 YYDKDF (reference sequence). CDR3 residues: CATSRGRQGYGYTF. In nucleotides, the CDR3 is TGTGCCACCAGCAGAGGCAGACAGGGGTATGGCTACACCTTC.

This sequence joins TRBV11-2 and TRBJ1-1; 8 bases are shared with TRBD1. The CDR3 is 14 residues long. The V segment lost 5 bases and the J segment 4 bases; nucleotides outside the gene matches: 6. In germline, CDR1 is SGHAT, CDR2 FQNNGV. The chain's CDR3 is CASSLQGAGTEAFF. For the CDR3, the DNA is TGTGCCAGCAGCCTCCAGGGGGCCGGCACTGAAGCTTTCTTT. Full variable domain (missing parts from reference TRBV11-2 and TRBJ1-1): EAGVAQSPRYKIIEKRQSVAFWCNPISGHATLYWYQQILGQGPKLLIQFQNNGVVDDSQLPKDRFSAERLKGVDSTLKIQPAKLEDSAVYLCASSLQGAGTEAFFGQGTRLTVV.

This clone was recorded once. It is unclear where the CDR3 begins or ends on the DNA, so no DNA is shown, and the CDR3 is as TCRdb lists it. This chain's CDR3 is CASSSGRGNYGYTF. The chain is built from TRBV5-4 and TRBJ1-2. Germline V gives CDR1 SGHNT, CDR2 YYREEE (reference sequence). Both ends counted, the CDR3 spans 14 residues.

In nucleotides, the CDR3 is TGTGCCAGCAGCCGGACGGCGAGTAGTGAAAAACTGTTTTTT. Protein sequence: CASSRTASSEKLFF. The V call is TRBV7-6, the J call TRBJ1-4; no definite D call. This CDR3 has 14 residues. The V gene lost 5 bases and the J gene lost 7 bases, with 14 bases spanning the gap. CDR1 and CDR2 from the germline V gene are SGHVS and FNYEAQ.

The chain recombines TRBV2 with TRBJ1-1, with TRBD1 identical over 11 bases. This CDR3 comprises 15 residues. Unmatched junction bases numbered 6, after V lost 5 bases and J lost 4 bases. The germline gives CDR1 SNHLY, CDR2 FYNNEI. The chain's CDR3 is CASSPSGTGGTEAFF. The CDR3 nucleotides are TGTGCCAGCAGTCCCAGCGGGACAGGGGGCACTGAAGCTTTCTTT.

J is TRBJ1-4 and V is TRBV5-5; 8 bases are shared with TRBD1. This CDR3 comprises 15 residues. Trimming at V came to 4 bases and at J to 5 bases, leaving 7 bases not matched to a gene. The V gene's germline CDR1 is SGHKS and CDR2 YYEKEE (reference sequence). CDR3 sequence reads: CASSHGQGGNEKLFF. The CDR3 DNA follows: TGTGCCAGCAGCCATGGACAGGGAGGAAATGAAAAACTGTTTTTT. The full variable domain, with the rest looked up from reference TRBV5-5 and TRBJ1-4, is DAGVTQSPTHLIKTRGQQVTLRCSPISGHKSVSWYQQVLGQGPQFIFQYYEKEERGRGNFPDRFSARQFPNYSSELNVNALLLGDSALYLCASSHGQGGNEKLFFGSGTQLSVL.